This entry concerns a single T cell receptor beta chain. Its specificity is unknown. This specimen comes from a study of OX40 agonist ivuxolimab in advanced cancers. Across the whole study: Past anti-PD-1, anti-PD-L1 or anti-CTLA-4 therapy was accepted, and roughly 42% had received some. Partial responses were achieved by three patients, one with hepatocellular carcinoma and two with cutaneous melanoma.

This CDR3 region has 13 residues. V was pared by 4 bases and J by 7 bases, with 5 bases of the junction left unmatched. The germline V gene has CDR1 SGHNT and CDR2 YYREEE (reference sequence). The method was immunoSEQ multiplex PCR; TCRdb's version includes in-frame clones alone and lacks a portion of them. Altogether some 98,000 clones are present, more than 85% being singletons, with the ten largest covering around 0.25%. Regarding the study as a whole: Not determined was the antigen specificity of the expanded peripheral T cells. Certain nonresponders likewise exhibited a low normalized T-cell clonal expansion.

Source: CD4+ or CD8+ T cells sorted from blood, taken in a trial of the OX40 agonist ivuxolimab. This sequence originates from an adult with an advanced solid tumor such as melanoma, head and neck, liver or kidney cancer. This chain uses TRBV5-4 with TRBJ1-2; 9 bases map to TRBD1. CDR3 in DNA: TGTGCCAGCAGCGCGGACAGGGGTGGTGGCTACACCTTC. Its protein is CASSADRGGGYTF.